This T cell receptor (beta chain) is drawn from a study of cytomegalovirus exposure and HLA in healthy donors. Study at large: Around 80 million unique TCR sequences came from HLA-typed donors in an early release. Points from the study as a whole: The study flagged fewer than 200 TCR beta chains as cytomegalovirus-associated.

V was shortened by 10 bases and J by 2 bases, with 9 bases between the two germline ends. The germline V gene encodes CDR1 SNHLY and CDR2 FYNNEI. The CDR3 extends over 11 amino acids. While unrecorded immune exposures were likely, the donors were nominally healthy when sampled. On this clone: Antigen: not known.

Primers for the PCR totalled 60 Vbeta and 13 Jbeta. Measured with immunoSEQ multiplex PCR; TCRdb has only the in-frame clones, and not every one. The table for this sample gives around 74,000 clones. The chain has TRBV2 and TRBJ2-7, with TRBD2 as a possible D gene (6 bases). Sequencing was performed on PBMCs. This TCR came from a man in his fifties in good health and CMV-seropositive. The CDR3: CATGETYEQYV. Here the CDR3 DNA reads TGTGCCACGGGGGAAACCTACGAGCAGTACGTC.